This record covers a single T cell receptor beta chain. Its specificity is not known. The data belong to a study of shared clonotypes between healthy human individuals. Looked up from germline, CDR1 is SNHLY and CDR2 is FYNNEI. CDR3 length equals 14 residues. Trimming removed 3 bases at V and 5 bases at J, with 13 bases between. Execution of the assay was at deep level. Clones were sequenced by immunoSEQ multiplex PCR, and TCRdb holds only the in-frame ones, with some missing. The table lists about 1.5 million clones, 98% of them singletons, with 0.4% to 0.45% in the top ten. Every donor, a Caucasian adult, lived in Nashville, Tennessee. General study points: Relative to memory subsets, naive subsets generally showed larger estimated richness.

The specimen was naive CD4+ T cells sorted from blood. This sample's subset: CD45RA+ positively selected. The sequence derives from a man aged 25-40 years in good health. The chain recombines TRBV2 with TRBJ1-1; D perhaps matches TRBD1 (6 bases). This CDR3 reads CASSELGGLTEAFF. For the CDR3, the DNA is TGTGCCAGCAGTGAGTTAGGGGGTTTGACTGAAGCTTTCTTT.